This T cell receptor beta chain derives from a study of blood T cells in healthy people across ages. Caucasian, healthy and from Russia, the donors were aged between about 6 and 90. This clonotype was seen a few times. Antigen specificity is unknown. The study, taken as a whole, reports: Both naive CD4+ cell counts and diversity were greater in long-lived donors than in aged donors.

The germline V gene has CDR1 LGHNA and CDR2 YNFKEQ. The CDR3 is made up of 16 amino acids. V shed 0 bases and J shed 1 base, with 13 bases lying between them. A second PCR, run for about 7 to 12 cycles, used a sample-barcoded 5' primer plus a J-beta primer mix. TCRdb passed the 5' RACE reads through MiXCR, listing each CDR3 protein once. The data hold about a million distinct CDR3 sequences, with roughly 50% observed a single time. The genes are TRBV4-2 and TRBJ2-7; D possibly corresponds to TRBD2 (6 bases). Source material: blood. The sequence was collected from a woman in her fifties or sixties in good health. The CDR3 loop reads CASSQDSGEGSYEQYF. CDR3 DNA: TGTGCCAGCAGCCAAGATAGCGGTGAGGGATCCTACGAGCAGTACTTC.